This T cell receptor beta chain was found in a study of patients and donors after allogeneic stem cell transplantation. TCRdb recomputed calls from the RT-PCR reads with MiXCR, one row per CDR3 protein. This sample yields about 410,000 distinct CDR3 sequences, of which roughly 17% are seen a single time; roughly 7% belongs to the top ten. Germline lookup yields CDR1 DFQATT and CDR2 SNEGSKA (reference sequence). The CDR3 sequence is 17 residues long. The junction had 6 bases not matched to a gene; V was cut back by 0 bases and J by 1 base. This clonotype was seen more than once but under ten times. The source of this sequence is a human donor who was either an allogeneic HSCT recipient or a stem cell or donor lymphocyte infusion donor (not recorded which). It is not recorded whose cells these are; they may come from a transplant donor. The chain carries TRBV20-1 and TRBJ1-5; 10 bases are a match to TRBD1. The sample was blood, either unsorted or a sorted T cell fraction (not recorded which). The CDR3 DNA reads as TGCAGTGCTAGAGATCGGACAGGGGGGCAAAGCAATCAGCCCCAGCATTTT. Protein sequence: CSARDRTGGQSNQPQHF.